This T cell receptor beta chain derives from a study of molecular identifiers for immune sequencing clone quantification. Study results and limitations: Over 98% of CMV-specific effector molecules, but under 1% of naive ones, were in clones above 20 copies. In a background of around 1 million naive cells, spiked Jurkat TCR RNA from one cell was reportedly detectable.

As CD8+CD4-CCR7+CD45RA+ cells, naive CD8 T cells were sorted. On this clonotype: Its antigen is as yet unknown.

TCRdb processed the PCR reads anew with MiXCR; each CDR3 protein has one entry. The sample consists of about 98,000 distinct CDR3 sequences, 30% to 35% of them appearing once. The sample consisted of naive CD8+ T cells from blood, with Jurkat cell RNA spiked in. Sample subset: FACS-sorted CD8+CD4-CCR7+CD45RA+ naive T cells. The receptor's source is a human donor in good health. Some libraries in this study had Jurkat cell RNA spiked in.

CDR3 protein: CASSKTALQETQYF. DNA for the CDR3: TGTGCCAGCAGTAAGACAGCGCTCCAAGAGACCCAGTACTTC. This rearrangement joins TRBV2 to TRBJ2-5; a possible D gene is TRBD1 (5 bases). CDR3 size: 14 residues. The V end lost 5 bases, the J end lost 1 base, and 11 bases lay between the germline ends. Germline V lookup: CDR1 SNHLY, CDR2 FYNNEI.